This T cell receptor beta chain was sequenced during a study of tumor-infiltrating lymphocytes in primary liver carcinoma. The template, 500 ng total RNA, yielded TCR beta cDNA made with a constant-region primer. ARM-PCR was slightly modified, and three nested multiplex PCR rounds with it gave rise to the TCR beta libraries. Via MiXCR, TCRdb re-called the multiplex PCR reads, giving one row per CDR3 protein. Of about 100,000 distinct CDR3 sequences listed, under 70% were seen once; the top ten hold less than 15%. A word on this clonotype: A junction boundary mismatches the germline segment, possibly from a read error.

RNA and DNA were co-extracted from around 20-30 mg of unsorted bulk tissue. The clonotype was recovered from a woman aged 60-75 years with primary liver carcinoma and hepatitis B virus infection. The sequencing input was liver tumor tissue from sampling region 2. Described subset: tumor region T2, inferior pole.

In DNA, the CDR3 is TGTGCCAACAGCTTAGTTCTGGTTGCGGGAGGGCCGAATGAGCAGTTATTC. Its translation is CANSLVLVAGGPNEQLF. The chain combines TRBV11-2 with TRBJ2-1; 9 bases align to TRBD2. Germline CDR1 reads SGHAT; CDR2 reads FQNNGV. The CDR3 extends over 17 amino acids.